What follows are 25 T cell receptor beta chains derived from one specimen sequenced in a study of blood T cell repertoires in COVID-19. The protocol was immunoSEQ multiplex PCR, while the TCRdb copy is restricted to in-frame clones and leaves out a portion. This sample carries under 300,000 clones, approximately 89% of them seen once, and the ten largest clones take 1.9%. Sequenced material: PBMCs or T cells enriched from blood (not recorded which). The receptors were gathered from a woman aged 55-70 years who had recovered from COVID-19.

This clone occurred once. The chain couples TRBV5-6 to TRBJ1-2; 8 bases map to TRBD1. In germline, CDR1 is SGHDT, CDR2 YYEEEE. There are 16 residues in the CDR3. Trimming took 0 bases from V and 7 from J; bases not matched to a gene: 11. The CDR3 here is CASSLDLEDRVFGYTF. Written as DNA, the CDR3 is TGTGCCAGCAGCTTGGACTTAGAGGACAGGGTCTTTGGCTACACCTTC.

This chain joins TRBV9 and TRBJ1-5; possible D gene TRBD1, 5 bases. CDR3 length: 13 residues. Germline CDR1 SGDLS, CDR2 YYNGEE. Deletions cut 4 bases from V and 9 bases from J, with 14 bases between. The CDR3 coding sequence is TGTGCCAGCAGCCCCGAGGTGGGGCTGCCCCAGCATTTT. It specifies CASSPEVGLPQHF.

The V and J genes are TRBV27 and TRBJ2-2; a weak D match, TRBD1 (7 bases). Trimming stripped 6 bases from V and 7 bases from J, with 12 bases between. This CDR3 contains 13 residues. From germline, CDR1 is MNHEY and CDR2 SMNVEV (reference sequence). The CDR3 DNA is TGTGCCAGCAGGACAGGGAGGATCGGGGAGCTGTTTTTT. It translates to CASRTGRIGELFF.

A word on this clone: At one of its ends the junction is not consistent with the germline gene, which may arise from a read error. The J gene is TRBJ1-3, the V gene TRBV7-7; D perhaps matches TRBD1 (6 bases). The CDR3 sequence is 15 residues long. Germline lookup yields CDR1 SSHAT and CDR2 FNYEAQ (reference sequence). In DNA form, the CDR3 reads TGTGCTAGCAGCGATGCCAGGGGCTCTGGAAACACCATATATTTT. It translates to CASSDARGSGNTIYF.

The chain couples TRBV7-3 to TRBJ1-1; D is uncertain. Germline CDR1 is SGHTA and CDR2 is FQGTGA. The ends were cut back, 6 bases at V and 0 bases at J, with 8 bases in the middle. The CDR3 has 13 amino acids. The CDR3 spells CASRANMNTEAFF. CDR3 nucleotide sequence: TGTGCCAGCAGGGCAAATATGAACACTGAAGCTTTCTTT.

The chain is built from TRBV27 and TRBJ1-4; maybe TRBD1 (6 bases). The CDR3 sequence is 14 residues long. Germline-derived CDR1 and CDR2 are MNHEY and SMNVEV (reference sequence). With 5 bases removed from V and 8 bases from J, the gap between germline ends came to 15 bases. In DNA form, the CDR3 reads TGTGCCAGCAGTCCCGGGGGGGCGGTAGAAAAACTGTTTTTT. Translated: CASSPGGAVEKLFF.

The rearrangement uses TRBV3-1 (or the pseudogene TRBV3-2) and TRBJ1-5, with 8 bases aligning to TRBD1. V was clipped by 8 bases and J by 0 bases; unmatched bases: 6. This CDR3 is built from 15 residues. CDR1 is LGHDT, CDR2 YNNKEL, per germline (reference sequence). In DNA, the CDR3 is TGTGCCAGCTCTTCAGGGGGCTTTAGCAATCAGCCCCAGCATTTT. Translation: CASSSGGFSNQPQHF.

As concerns this clone: Other DNA sequences in this sample translate to the same CDR3. The rearrangement links TRBV7-8 to TRBJ1-1; D gene uncertain. Trimming left V 5 bases short and J 5 bases short, with 6 bases between. The CDR3 is 11 amino acids. Germline V CDR1 and CDR2: SGHVS, FQNEAQ. The CDR3 sequence: CASSPGTEAFF. The CDR3 nucleotides are TGTGCCAGCAGCCCGGGAACTGAAGCTTTCTTT.

The genes are TRBV18 and TRBJ2-1; 12 bases line up with TRBD2. J gave up 7 bases and V 5 bases, and 3 bases lay outside the gene matches. The CDR3 totals 14 residues. Looked up from germline, CDR1 is KGHSH and CDR2 is LQKENI. The CDR3 region is CASSEGLAGNEQFF. As DNA, the CDR3 is TGTGCCAGCTCAGAAGGACTAGCGGGGAATGAGCAGTTCTTC.

The chain uses TRBV3-1 (or the pseudogene TRBV3-2) and TRBJ2-2, with 10 bases lining up with TRBD1. The V gene end was trimmed by 1 base and the J gene end by 3 bases; junction bases not matched to a gene: 2. Germline V gives CDR1 LGHDT, CDR2 YNNKEL (reference sequence). The CDR3 contains 16 residues. This chain's CDR3 is CASSQGDRGYTGELFF. Written as DNA, the CDR3 is TGTGCCAGCAGCCAAGGGGACAGGGGTTACACCGGGGAGCTGTTTTTT.

The V and J genes are TRBV5-1 and TRBJ2-4; 7 bases fit TRBD1. Germline V CDR1 and CDR2: SGHRS, YFSETQ. The CDR3 is made up of 13 amino acids. V lost 5 bases to trimming and J lost 9 bases; unmatched junction nucleotides: 8. CDR3 DNA: TGCGCCAGCAGACAAGACAGGGATGGCATTCAGTACTTC. Protein: CASRQDRDGIQYF.

The V call is TRBV14, the J call TRBJ1-6; D may be TRBD1 (6 bases). V was cut by 6 bases and J by 6 bases, with 12 bases left in between. The CDR3 is made up of 14 amino acids. CDR1 SGHDN and CDR2 FVKESK come from the germline V gene. Here the CDR3 reads CASRPGTSNSPLHF. In DNA, the CDR3 is TGTGCCAGCAGACCCGGGACAAGTAATTCACCCCTCCACTTT.

The table lists this clone with a count of one. The gene calls are TRBV7-2 and TRBJ1-2; D is uncertain. Germline V lookup: CDR1 SGHTA, CDR2 FQGNSA. The CDR3 totals 12 residues. V shed 0 bases and J shed 10 bases, with 9 bases lying between them. The CDR3 DNA reads as TGTGCCAGCAGCTTAGCGATAGCCCACTACACCTTC. Its translation: CASSLAIAHYTF. The variable domain in full, completed from reference TRBV7-2 and TRBJ1-2, reads GAGVSQSPSNKVTEKGKDVELRCDPISGHTALYWYRQSLGQGLEFLIYFQGNSAPDKSGLPSDRFSAERTGGSVSTLTIQRTQQEDSAVYLCASSLAIAHYTFGSGTRLTVV.

The DNA for the CDR3 is TGTGCCATCAGTGAAAGTGGGCTGACCGGGGAGCTGTTTTTT. Amino acid sequence: CAISESGLTGELFF. The chain carries TRBV10-3 and TRBJ2-2; D is uncertain. With 3 bases removed from V and 5 bases from J, the gap between germline ends came to 10 bases. The CDR3 runs 14 residues. In germline, CDR1 is ENHRY, CDR2 SYGVKD.

The chain recombines TRBV5-1 with TRBJ1-3; D unclear. This CDR3 has 17 residues. Between the trimmed V and J ends, which lost 3 bases and 0 bases, there was a span of 16 bases. Looked up from germline, CDR1 is SGHRS and CDR2 is YFSETQ. In DNA, the CDR3 is TGCGCCAGCAGCTGGGGAGGCACGGGCCTCTCTGGAAACACCATATATTTT. Translated, it gives CASSWGGTGLSGNTIYF. Complete variable domain (other parts from reference TRBV5-1 and TRBJ1-3): KAGVTQTPRYLIKTRGQQVTLSCSPISGHRSVSWYQQTPGQGLQFLFEYFSETQRNKGNFPGRFSGRQFSNSRSEMNVSTLELGDSALYLCASSWGGTGLSGNTIYFGEGSWLTVV.

V gene TRBV5-8 combines with J gene TRBJ1-1; 9 nucleotides agree with TRBD1. The CDR3 sequence is 16 residues long. Trimming cost V 4 bases and J 1 base; bases outside gene matches: 8. The germline V gene encodes CDR1 SGHTS and CDR2 YDEGEE. The CDR3 bases are TGTGCCAGCAGCCCGGGACAGGGAGACCCGAACACTGAAGCTTTCTTT. Translated, it gives CASSPGQGDPNTEAFF. Variable domain in full (rest from reference TRBV5-8 and TRBJ1-1): EAGVTQSPTHLIKTRGQQATLRCSPISGHTSVYWYQQALGLGLQFLLWYDEGEERNRGNFPPRFSGRQFPNYSSELNVNALELEDSALYLCASSPGQGDPNTEAFFGQGTRLTVV.

The chain joins TRBV27 to TRBJ1-3, with D unclear. The CDR3 loop spans 13 amino acids. Germline values: CDR1 MNHEY, CDR2 SMNVEV (reference sequence). Trimming removed 5 bases from V and 0 bases from J, with 5 bases in between. This CDR3 reads CASSQNSGNTIYF. CDR3 nucleotide sequence: TGTGCCAGCAGTCAGAACTCTGGAAACACCATATATTTT.

The chain employs TRBV18 and TRBJ1-2; TRBD1 matches 7 bases. Germline V gives CDR1 KGHSH, CDR2 LQKENI. The CDR3 runs 14 residues. The ends lost 0 bases at V and 5 bases at J; junction bases unmatched: 3. In DNA form, the CDR3 reads TGTGCCAGCTCACCACCGGGACAGAGATATGGCTACACCTTC. It translates to CASSPPGQRYGYTF. Full variable domain (outside the CDR3, taken from reference TRBV18 and TRBJ1-2): NAGVMQNPRHLVRRRGQEARLRCSPMKGHSHVYWYRQLPEEGLKFMVYLQKENIIDESGMPKERFSAEFPKEGPSILRIQQVVRGDSAAYFCASSPPGQRYGYTFGSGTRLTVV.

The genes are TRBV15 and TRBJ2-1; possibly TRBD2 for D (6 bases). The length of the CDR3 is 17 residues. From germline, CDR1 is LNHNV and CDR2 YYDKDF (reference sequence). The V gene lost 2 bases and the J gene lost 8 bases, with 22 bases spanning the gap. The CDR3 DNA reads as TGTGCCACCAGCAGACCTCAGGGAAGGGGAGGTGGGGATGAGCAGTTCTTC. It yields the protein CATSRPQGRGGGDEQFF. Combining the CDR3 with reference TRBV15 and TRBJ2-1 gives the whole variable domain DAMVIQNPRYQVTQFGKPVTLSCSQTLNHNVMYWYQQKSSQAPKLLFHYYDKDFNNEADTPDNFQSRRPNTSFCFLDIRSPGLGDTAMYLCATSRPQGRGGGDEQFFGPGTRLTVL.

The rearrangement joins TRBV2 to TRBJ2-1, with D possibly TRBD2 on 5 matching bases. CDR1 SNHLY and CDR2 FYNNEI come from the germline V gene. There are 14 residues in the CDR3. V lost 10 bases to trimming and J lost 4 bases, with 17 bases between them. The CDR3 spells CATAGNVLYNEQFF. CDR3 DNA sequence: TGTGCCACCGCCGGGAACGTGTTATACAATGAGCAGTTCTTC.

The rearrangement links TRBV6-5 to TRBJ2-1, with 9 bases identical to TRBD2. V shed 0 bases and J 8 bases; nucleotides not matched to a gene: 5. Looked up from germline, CDR1 is MNHEY and CDR2 is SVGAGI. The CDR3 length is 15 residues. CDR3 coding DNA: TGTGCCAGCAGTTACTCCGGTAGCGGGAGCGATGAGCAGTTCTTC. Its translation is CASSYSGSGSDEQFF.

This chain uses TRBV20-1 with TRBJ2-1, with D maybe TRBD1 (6 bases). The V and J ends lost 4 bases and 12 bases respectively, with 13 bases between them. This CDR3 has 11 amino acids. Germline V gene sequence: CDR1 DFQATT, CDR2 SNEGSKA (reference sequence). CDR3 region: CSAMGADGQFF. DNA of the CDR3: TGCAGTGCTATGGGGGCAGATGGGCAGTTCTTC.

The chain employs TRBV2 and TRBJ2-5; the D is unclear. Germline V gene sequence: CDR1 SNHLY, CDR2 FYNNEI. The CDR3 has 12 residues. V was shortened by 7 bases and J by 5 bases, with 11 bases between the two germline ends. CDR3 sequence reads: CASTGSQETQYF. The CDR3, as DNA: TGTGCCAGCACGGGTAGTCAGGAGACCCAGTACTTC.

The chain is built from TRBV5-4 and TRBJ2-7; the match to TRBD2 covers 13 bases. Germline CDR1 is SGHNT and CDR2 is YYREEE (reference sequence). This CDR3 comprises 16 residues. V shed 3 bases and J 2 bases; nucleotides not matched to a gene: 5. This CDR3 is CASSSRTSGSPYEQYF. CDR3 sequence (DNA): TGTGCCAGCAGCTCCCGGACTAGCGGGAGTCCCTACGAGCAGTACTTC.

The CDR3 protein is CASSPSRQGDQQETQYF. In DNA form, the CDR3 reads TGTGCCAGCAGCCCGTCGAGGCAGGGGGACCAACAAGAGACCCAGTACTTC. This sequence joins TRBV5-4 and TRBJ2-5; 7 nucleotides agree with TRBD1. The CDR3 runs to 17 residues. From germline, CDR1 is SGHNT and CDR2 YYREEE (reference sequence). Trimming cost V 4 bases and J 2 bases; bases outside gene matches: 14.